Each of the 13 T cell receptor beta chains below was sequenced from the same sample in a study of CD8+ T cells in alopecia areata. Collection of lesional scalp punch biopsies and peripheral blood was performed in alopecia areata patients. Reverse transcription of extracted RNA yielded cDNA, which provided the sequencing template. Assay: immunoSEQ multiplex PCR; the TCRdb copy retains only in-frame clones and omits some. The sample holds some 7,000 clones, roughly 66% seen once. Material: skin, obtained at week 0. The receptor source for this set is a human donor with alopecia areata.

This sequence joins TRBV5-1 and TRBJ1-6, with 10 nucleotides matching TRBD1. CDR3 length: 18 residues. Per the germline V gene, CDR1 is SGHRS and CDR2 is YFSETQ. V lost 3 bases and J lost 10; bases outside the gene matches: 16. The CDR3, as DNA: TGCGCCAGCAGCTCCCCGGCCGGACAGGGGGTTCTCCCCTCACCCCTCCACTTT. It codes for CASSSPAGQGVLPSPLHF.

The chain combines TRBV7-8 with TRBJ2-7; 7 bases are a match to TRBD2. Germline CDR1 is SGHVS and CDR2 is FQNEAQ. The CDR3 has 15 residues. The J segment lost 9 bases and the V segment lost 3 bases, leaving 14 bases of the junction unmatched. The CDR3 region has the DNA TGTGCCAGCAGCTTGGCGAGCGGGATAGATCTTCGGCAGTACTTC. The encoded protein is CASSLASGIDLRQYF.

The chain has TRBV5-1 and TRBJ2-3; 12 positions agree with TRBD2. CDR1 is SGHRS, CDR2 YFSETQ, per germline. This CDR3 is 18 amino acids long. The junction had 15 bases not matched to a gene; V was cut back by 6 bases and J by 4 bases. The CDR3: CASTLGLRTSGVADTQYF. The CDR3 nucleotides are TGCGCCAGCACCCTTGGACTGCGGACTAGCGGGGTGGCAGATACGCAGTATTTT.

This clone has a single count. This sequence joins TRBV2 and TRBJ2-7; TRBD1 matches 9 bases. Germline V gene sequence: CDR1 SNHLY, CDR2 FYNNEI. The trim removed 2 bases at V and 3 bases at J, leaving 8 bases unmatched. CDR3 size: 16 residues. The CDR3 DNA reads TGTGCCAGCAGTGAACCCCGGGACAGGGCCCTCTACGAGCAGTACTTC. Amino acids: CASSEPRDRALYEQYF.

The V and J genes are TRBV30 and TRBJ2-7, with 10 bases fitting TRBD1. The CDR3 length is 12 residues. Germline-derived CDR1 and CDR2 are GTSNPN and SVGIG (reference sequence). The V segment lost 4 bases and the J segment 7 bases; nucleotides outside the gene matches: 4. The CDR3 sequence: CAWTDRGGEQYF. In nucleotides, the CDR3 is TGTGCCTGGACGGACAGGGGGGGAGAGCAGTACTTC.

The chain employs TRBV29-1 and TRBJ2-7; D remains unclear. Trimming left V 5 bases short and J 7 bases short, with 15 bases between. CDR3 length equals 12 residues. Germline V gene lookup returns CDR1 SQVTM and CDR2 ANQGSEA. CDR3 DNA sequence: TGCAGCGTTCGTTTAGGTTACGCTGAGCAGTACTTC. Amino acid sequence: CSVRLGYAEQYF.

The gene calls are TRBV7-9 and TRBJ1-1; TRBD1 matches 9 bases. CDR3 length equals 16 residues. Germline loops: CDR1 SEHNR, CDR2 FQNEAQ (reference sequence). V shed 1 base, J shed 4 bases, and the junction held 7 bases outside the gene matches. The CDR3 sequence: CASSLDRGRITTEAFF. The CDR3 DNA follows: TGTGCCAGCAGCTTAGACAGGGGGCGAATAACCACTGAAGCTTTCTTT. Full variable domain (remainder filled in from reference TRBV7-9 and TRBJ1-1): DTGVSQNPRHKITKRGQNVTFRCDPISEHNRLYWYRQTLGQGPEFLTYFQNEAQLEKSRLLSDRFSAERPKGSFSTLEIQRTEQGDSAMYLCASSLDRGRITTEAFFGQGTRLTVV.

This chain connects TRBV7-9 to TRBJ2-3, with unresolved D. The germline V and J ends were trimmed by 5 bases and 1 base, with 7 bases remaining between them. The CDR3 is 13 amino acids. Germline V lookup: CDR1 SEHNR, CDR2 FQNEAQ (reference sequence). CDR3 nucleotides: TGTGCCAGCAGCGAAGCCGGCACAGATACGCAGTATTTT. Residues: CASSEAGTDTQYF. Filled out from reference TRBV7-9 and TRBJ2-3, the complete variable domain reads DTGVSQNPRHKITKRGQNVTFRCDPISEHNRLYWYRQTLGQGPEFLTYFQNEAQLEKSRLLSDRFSAERPKGSFSTLEIQRTEQGDSAMYLCASSEAGTDTQYFGPGTRLTVL.

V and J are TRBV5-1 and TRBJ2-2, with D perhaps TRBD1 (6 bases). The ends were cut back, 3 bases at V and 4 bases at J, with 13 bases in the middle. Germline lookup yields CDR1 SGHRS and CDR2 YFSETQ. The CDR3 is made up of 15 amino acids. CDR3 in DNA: TGCGCCAGCAGCTCAATACAGGGTATCACCGGGGAGCTGTTTTTT. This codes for CASSSIQGITGELFF.

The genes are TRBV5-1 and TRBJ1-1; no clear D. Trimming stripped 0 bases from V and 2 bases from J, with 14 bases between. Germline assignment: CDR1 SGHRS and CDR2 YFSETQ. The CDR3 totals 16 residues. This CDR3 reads CASSLAVSERNTEAFF. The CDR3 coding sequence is TGCGCCAGCAGCTTGGCCGTGTCAGAGCGTAACACTGAAGCTTTCTTT.

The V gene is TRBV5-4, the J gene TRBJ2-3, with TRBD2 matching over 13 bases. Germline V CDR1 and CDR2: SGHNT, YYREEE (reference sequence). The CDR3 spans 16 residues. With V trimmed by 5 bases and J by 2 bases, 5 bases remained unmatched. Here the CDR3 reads CASSWGLAGSTDTQYF. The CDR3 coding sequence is TGTGCCAGCAGTTGGGGACTAGCGGGGTCCACAGATACGCAGTATTTT.

The CDR3 spells CASTQGGGSPLHF. The DNA of the CDR3 is TGTGCCAGCACACAGGGGGGGGGTTCACCCCTCCACTTT. The chain employs TRBV2 and TRBJ1-6; TRBD1 agrees at 8 bases. Germline V gene lookup returns CDR1 SNHLY and CDR2 FYNNEI. This CDR3 region has 13 residues. V gave up 7 bases and J gave up 9 bases; unmatched junction bases: 5.

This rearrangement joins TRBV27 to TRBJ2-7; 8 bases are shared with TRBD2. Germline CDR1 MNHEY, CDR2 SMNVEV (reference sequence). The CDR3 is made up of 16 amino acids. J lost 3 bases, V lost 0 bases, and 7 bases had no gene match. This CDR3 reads CASSLSQAGEHYEQYF. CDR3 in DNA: TGTGCCAGCAGTTTATCGCAAGCGGGGGAACACTACGAGCAGTACTTC.